The rows below give T cell receptor beta chains drawn from one sample of a study of OX40 agonist ivuxolimab in advanced cancers. Repertoires were generated with immunoSEQ multiplex PCR, while TCRdb's copy carries only in-frame clones and drops some. This sample has tens of thousands of clones, with around 90% found just once. Sequences were derived from CD4+ or CD8+ T cells sorted from blood, sampled in a trial of the OX40 agonist ivuxolimab. These receptors came from an adult with an advanced solid tumor such as melanoma, head and neck, liver or kidney cancer. CDR3s include the opening cysteine and the closing phenylalanine or tryptophan. The order of the fields is clone size, D gene, V gene, J gene, CDR3 protein, CDR3 DNA. A D gene is named only where the DNA matches it firmly. Size is omitted from some rows. Given values are once, few, many or a class for expanded clones.

-,-,TRBV19,TRBJ2-6,CASSISESGANVLTF,TGTGCCAGTAGTATTTCGGAATCTGGGGCCAACGTCCTGACTTTC
-,-,TRBV2,TRBJ1-1,CASSEWGLAFGNTEAFF,TGTGCCAGCAGTGAATGGGGACTTGCCTTTGGGAACACTGAAGCTTTCTTT
-,TRBD2,TRBV5-1,TRBJ2-7,CASSLGSGRAYEQYF,TGCGCCAGCAGCTTGGGTAGCGGGAGGGCCTACGAGCAGTACTTC
-,-,TRBV5-1,TRBJ1-1,CASSPGGRDTEAFF,TGCGCCAGCAGCCCGGGGGGACGTGACACTGAAGCTTTCTTT
-,-,TRBV5-6,TRBJ2-3,CASSPQGWGSTDTQYF,TGTGCCAGCAGCCCACAAGGCTGGGGCTCCACAGATACGCAGTATTTT
-,TRBD2,TRBV7-3,TRBJ2-1,CASSSGLAGVSSYNEQFF,TGTGCCAGCAGCTCGGGACTAGCGGGAGTCAGCTCCTACAATGAGCAGTTCTTC
few,TRBD2,TRBV4-1,TRBJ2-2,CASSQLTSGNTGELFF,TGCGCCAGCAGCCAATTGACTAGCGGGAACACCGGGGAGCTGTTTTTT
few,-,TRBV9,TRBJ1-1,CASSVGLLGNTEAFF,TGTGCCAGCAGCGTAGGGCTCCTCGGGAACACTGAAGCTTTCTTT
once,-,TRBV18,TRBJ1-1,CASQVSRVDTEAFF,TGTGCCAGCCAAGTCAGCAGGGTGGACACTGAAGCTTTCTTT
-,TRBD1,TRBV10-1,TRBJ2-3,CASSESRGQGASTDTQYF,TGCGCCAGCAGTGAGTCAAGGGGACAGGGGGCTAGTACAGATACGCAGTATTTT
-,TRBD2,TRBV10-1,TRBJ2-1,CASSAGLAGGSARGNEQFF,TGCGCCAGCAGTGCAGGACTAGCGGGAGGTAGCGCTCGGGGCAATGAGCAGTTCTTC
-,TRBD2,TRBV7-3,TRBJ2-3,CASSKAGGPADTQYF,TGTGCCAGCAGCAAAGCGGGGGGGCCCGCAGATACGCAGTATTTT
-,-,TRBV7-8,TRBJ2-7,CASRGGRTTYEQYF,TGTGCCAGCAGGGGGGGACGGACGACCTACGAGCAGTACTTC
-,-,TRBV10-3,TRBJ2-7,CAISGDNEQYF,TGTGCCATCAGTGGTGACAACGAGCAGTACTTC
-,TRBD2,TRBV5-1,TRBJ2-1,CASSLAWTSGRGNEQFF,TGCGCCAGCAGCTTGGCCTGGACTAGCGGGAGGGGCAATGAGCAGTTCTTC
-,TRBD1,TRBV5-4,TRBJ2-5,CASSLQGGGVETQYF,TGTGCCAGCAGCTTACAGGGGGGTGGGGTGGAGACCCAGTACTTC
-,-,TRBV5-1,TRBJ2-2,CASSLSGSGTGELFF,TGCGCCAGCAGCTTGTCCGGGAGCGGGACCGGGGAGCTGTTTTTT
-,TRBD1,TRBV6-6,TRBJ2-2,CASRSGTGAGELFF,TGTGCCAGCAGGAGTGGGACAGGAGCCGGGGAGCTGTTTTTT
-,TRBD2,TRBV5-1,TRBJ2-3,CASTYDRGGPDTQYF,TGCGCCAGCACCTACGACCGCGGGGGGCCAGATACGCAGTATTTT
-,TRBD2,TRBV6-5,TRBJ2-1,CASSSNPLITSGEQFF,TGTGCCAGCAGTTCCAACCCGCTAATTACTAGCGGGGAGCAGTTCTTC
-,-,TRBV28,TRBJ2-5,CASSQDRPQQTQYF,TGTGCCAGCAGTCAAGACAGACCTCAGCAGACCCAGTACTTC
few,-,TRBV6-5,TRBJ1-5,CASSVQYSNQPQHF,TGTGCCAGCAGCGTACAATATAGCAATCAGCCCCAGCATTTT
-,-,TRBV30,TRBJ2-1,CAWSPGDEQFF,TGTGCCTGGAGTCCGGGCGATGAGCAGTTCTTC
-,-,TRBV11-2,TRBJ1-4,CASSLLLDSFNEKLFF,TGTGCCAGCAGCTTGTTGTTGGACAGCTTTAATGAAAAACTGTTTTTT
-,-,TRBV5-4,TRBJ2-2,CASSLQSGSGTGELFF,TGTGCCAGCAGCTTGCAATCCGGGTCGGGAACCGGGGAGCTGTTTTTT
-,-,TRBV2,TRBJ2-5,CASRNGQPWGETQYF,TGTGCCAGCAGAAACGGACAGCCGTGGGGGGAGACCCAGTACTTC
-,-,TRBV30,TRBJ1-5,CASGTRGNQPQHF,TGTGCCTCGGGGACCCGAGGGAATCAGCCCCAGCATTTT
-,-,TRBV2,TRBJ2-2,CASSLGFLPPAGELFF,TGTGCCAGCAGCCTCGGGTTTCTTCCCCCAGCCGGGGAGCTGTTTTTT
-,TRBD1,TRBV7-9,TRBJ2-5,CASSPGQGQETQYF,TGTGCCAGCAGCCCCGGACAGGGACAAGAGACCCAGTACTTC
-,-,TRBV7-8,TRBJ1-1,CASSLGAASNTEAFF,TGTGCCAGCAGCTTAGGGGCGGCAAGCAACACTGAAGCTTTCTTT
-,-,TRBV11-2,TRBJ2-7,CASSLGQVGEQYF,TGTGCCAGCAGCTTAGGACAGGTTGGAGAGCAGTACTTC
-,-,TRBV28,TRBJ2-5,CASSFRVTGLQETQYF,TGTGCCAGCAGTTTTCGGGTAACAGGGCTCCAAGAGACCCAGTACTTC
-,TRBD1,TRBV25-1,TRBJ2-1,CASSEYGTGGNEQFF,TGTGCCAGCAGTGAATATGGGACAGGGGGTAATGAGCAGTTCTTC
-,-,TRBV6-4,TRBJ2-7,CASSATDLYNEQYF,TGTGCCAGCAGTGCCACGGACCTATACAACGAGCAGTACTTC
-,-,TRBV7-9,TRBJ2-1,CASLSFSSYNEQFF,TGTGCCAGCCTGTCGTTCAGCTCCTACAATGAGCAGTTCTTC
-,-,TRBV30,TRBJ1-3,CAWKGVGGNTIYF,TGTGCCTGGAAGGGAGTGGGGGGAAACACCATATATTTT
-,-,TRBV6-5,TRBJ2-1,CASSLDSLKQFF,TGTGCCAGCAGCCTCGACAGTTTGAAGCAGTTCTTC
-,-,TRBV19,TRBJ2-5,CASSTDQRYQETQYF,TGTGCCAGTAGTACCGATCAGCGTTACCAAGAGACCCAGTACTTC
-,TRBD2,TRBV5-1,TRBJ2-5,CASSPIAGVEETQYF,TGCGCCAGCAGCCCGATAGCGGGTGTTGAAGAGACCCAGTACTTC
-,-,TRBV7-9,TRBJ1-2,CASSFEGLYGYTF,TGTGCCAGCAGCTTCGAGGGGTTGTATGGCTACACCTTC
-,-,TRBV29-1,TRBJ2-1,CSGSHSTEQFF,TGCAGCGGATCCCACTCGACTGAGCAGTTCTTC
-,-,TRBV28,TRBJ2-2,CASSRVNTGELFF,TGTGCCAGCAGTCGAGTGAACACCGGGGAGCTGTTTTTT
once,-,TRBV6-6,TRBJ1-2,CASSYGRNYGYTF,TGTGCCAGCAGTTACGGCAGGAACTATGGCTACACCTTC